The clone carrying this TCR beta chain was recorded a few times. What it recognizes is unknown. The data derive from a study of CD8+ T cells in alopecia areata. The CDR3 loop spans 17 amino acids. V was shortened by 1 base and J by 2 bases, with 17 bases between the two germline ends. The germline gives CDR1 SGHTA, CDR2 FQGNSA. cDNA prepared by RNA extraction and subsequent reverse transcription served as the template for sequencing. Assay: immunoSEQ multiplex PCR; the TCRdb copy retains only in-frame clones and omits some. The sample includes under 130,000 clones, around 60% of them seen just once. Study results and limitations: Against the mouse data, patients shared TCRs less clearly, possibly for HLA reasons. Higher clonality than in normal scalp was seen in lesional scalp, especially alopecia totalis/universalis.

Investigators sorted PBMCs to obtain both CD4+ and CD8+ T cells. What was sequenced was CD4+ T cells sorted from blood. This TCR derives from a human donor in good health. This chain connects TRBV7-2 to TRBJ2-5, with a possible D match to TRBD1 (5 bases). CDR3 nucleotides: TGTGCCAGCAGCTTAGTCGGCTCCAGGGTGAGGCAAGAGACCCAGTACTTC. Protein: CASSLVGSRVRQETQYF.